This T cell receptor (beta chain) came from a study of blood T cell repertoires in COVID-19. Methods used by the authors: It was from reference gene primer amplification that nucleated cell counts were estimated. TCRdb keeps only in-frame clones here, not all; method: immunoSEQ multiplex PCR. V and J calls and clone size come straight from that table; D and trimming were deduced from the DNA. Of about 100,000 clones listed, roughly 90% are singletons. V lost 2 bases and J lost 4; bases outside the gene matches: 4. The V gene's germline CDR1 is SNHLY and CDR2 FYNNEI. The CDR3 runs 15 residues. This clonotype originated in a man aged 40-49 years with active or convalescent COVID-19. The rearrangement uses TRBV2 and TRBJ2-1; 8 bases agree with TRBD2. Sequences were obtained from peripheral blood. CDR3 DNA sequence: TGTGCCAGCAGTGAACAGGGACTAGATTACAATGAGCAGTTCTTC. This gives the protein CASSEQGLDYNEQFF.